This T cell receptor beta chain was captured in a study of preoperative IRX-2 immunotherapy in early breast cancer. Trimming pared 5 bases from V and 4 bases from J, leaving 15 bases between. This CDR3 contains 14 residues. Germline assignment: CDR1 SGHNT and CDR2 YENEEA. Noted treatment: preoperative locoregional IRX-2 cytokine immunotherapy. This phase Ib study tested locoregional IRX-2 cytokine immunotherapy given before surgery. Libraries were prepared by immunoSEQ multiplex PCR; TCRdb keeps only in-frame clonotypes and omits some of them. The table records around 34,000 clones, roughly four fifths of them present only once.

The receptor comes from a human donor with breast cancer. Sequenced here: lymph node tissue, sampled from a patient treated with IRX-2 immunotherapy. The chain recombines TRBV11-3 with TRBJ2-7; D unresolved. The CDR3 coding sequence is TGTGCCAGCAGCCGACCCACCCTCAATTACGAGCAGTACTTC. Translation gives CASSRPTLNYEQYF.